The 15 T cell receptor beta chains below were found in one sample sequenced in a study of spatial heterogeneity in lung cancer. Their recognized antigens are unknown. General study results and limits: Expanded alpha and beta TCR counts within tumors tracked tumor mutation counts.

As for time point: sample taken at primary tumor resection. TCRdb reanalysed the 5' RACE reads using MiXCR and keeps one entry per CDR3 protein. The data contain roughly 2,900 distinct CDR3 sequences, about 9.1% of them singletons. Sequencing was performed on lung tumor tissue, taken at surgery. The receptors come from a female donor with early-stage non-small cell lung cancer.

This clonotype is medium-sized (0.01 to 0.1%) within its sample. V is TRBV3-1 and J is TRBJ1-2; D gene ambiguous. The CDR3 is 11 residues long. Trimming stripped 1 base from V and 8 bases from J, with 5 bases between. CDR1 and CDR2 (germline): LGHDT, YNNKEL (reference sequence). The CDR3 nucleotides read TGTGCCAGCAGCCAAGCCAGGGGCTACACCTTC. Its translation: CASSQARGYTF.

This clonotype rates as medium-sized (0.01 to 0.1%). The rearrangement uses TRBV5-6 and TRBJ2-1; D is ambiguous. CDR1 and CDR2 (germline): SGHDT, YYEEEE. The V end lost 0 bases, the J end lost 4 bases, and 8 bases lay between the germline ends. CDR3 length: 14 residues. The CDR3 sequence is CASSLVQFYNEQFF. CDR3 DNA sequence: TGTGCCAGCAGCTTGGTTCAATTTTACAATGAGCAGTTCTTC. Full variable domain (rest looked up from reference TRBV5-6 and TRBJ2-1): DAGVTQSPTHLIKTRGQQVTLRCSPKSGHDTVSWYQQALGQGPQFIFQYYEEEERQRGNFPDRFSGHQFPNYSSELNVNALLLGDSALYLCASSLVQFYNEQFFGPGTRLTVL.

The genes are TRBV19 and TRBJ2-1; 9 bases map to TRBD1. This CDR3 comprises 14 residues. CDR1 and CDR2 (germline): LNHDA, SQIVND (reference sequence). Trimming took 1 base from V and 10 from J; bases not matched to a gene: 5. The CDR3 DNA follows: TGTGCCAGTAGTATAGCACAGGGGGCGCAGGAGCAGTTCTTC. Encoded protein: CASSIAQGAQEQFF.

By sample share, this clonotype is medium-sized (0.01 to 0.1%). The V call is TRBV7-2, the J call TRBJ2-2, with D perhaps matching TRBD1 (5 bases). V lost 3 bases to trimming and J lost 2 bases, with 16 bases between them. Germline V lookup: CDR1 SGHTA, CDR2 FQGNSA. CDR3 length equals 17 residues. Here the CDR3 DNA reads TGTGCCAGCAGCTTCCCCACAACAGGCCCCAACACCGGGGAGCTGTTTTTT. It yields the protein CASSFPTTGPNTGELFF.

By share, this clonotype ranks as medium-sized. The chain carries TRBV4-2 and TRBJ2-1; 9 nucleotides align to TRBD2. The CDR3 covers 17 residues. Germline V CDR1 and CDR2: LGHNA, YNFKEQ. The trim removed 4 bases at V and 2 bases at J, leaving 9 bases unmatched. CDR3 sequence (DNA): TGTGCCAGCAGCCGATCTCCCTCTAGCGGGACCTACAATGAGCAGTTCTTC. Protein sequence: CASSRSPSSGTYNEQFF.

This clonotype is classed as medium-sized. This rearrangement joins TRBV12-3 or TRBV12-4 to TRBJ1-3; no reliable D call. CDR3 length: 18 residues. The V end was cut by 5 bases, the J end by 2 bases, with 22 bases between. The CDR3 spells CASSRTQKLGRTGNTIYF. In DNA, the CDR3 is TGTGCCAGCAGTCGAACGCAAAAGCTTGGGCGAACTGGAAACACCATATATTTT.

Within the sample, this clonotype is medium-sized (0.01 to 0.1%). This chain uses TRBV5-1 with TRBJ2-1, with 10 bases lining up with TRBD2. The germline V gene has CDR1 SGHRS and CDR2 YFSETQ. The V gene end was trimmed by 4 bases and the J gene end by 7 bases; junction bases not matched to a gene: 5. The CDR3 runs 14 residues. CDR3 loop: CASSGGLAQNEQFF. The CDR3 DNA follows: TGCGCCAGCAGCGGGGGACTAGCGCAAAATGAGCAGTTCTTC.

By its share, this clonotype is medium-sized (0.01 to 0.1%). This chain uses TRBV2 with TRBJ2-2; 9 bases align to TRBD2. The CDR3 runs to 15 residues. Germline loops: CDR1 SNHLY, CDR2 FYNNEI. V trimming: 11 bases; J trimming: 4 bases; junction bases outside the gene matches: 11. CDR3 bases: TGTGCCTGCAAACCGGGACTAGCCTCCACCGGGGAGCTGTTTTTT. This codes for CACKPGLASTGELFF. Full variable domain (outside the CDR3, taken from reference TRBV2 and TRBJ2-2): EPEVTQTPSHQVTQMGQEVILRCVPISNHLYFYWYRQILGQKVEFLVSFYNNEISEKSEIFDDQFSVERPDGSNFTLKIRSTKLEDSAMYFCACKPGLASTGELFFGEGSRLTVL.

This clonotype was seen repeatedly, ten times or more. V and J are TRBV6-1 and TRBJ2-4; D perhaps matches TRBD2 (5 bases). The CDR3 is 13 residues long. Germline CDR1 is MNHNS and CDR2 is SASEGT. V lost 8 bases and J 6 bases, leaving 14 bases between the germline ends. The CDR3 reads CASLGSGRNIQYF. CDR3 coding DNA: TGTGCCAGCTTGGGGTCGGGGAGAAACATTCAGTACTTC.

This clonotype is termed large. CDR3 in DNA: TGTGCCAGCAGTTTTCCCCTGGCGGGGGCCACAGATACGCAGTATTTT. Amino acid sequence: CASSFPLAGATDTQYF. The gene calls are TRBV28 and TRBJ2-3; tentatively, D is TRBD2 (7 bases). V lost 3 bases and J 2 bases, leaving 15 bases between the germline ends. The CDR3 has 16 residues. CDR1 is MDHEN, CDR2 SYDVKM, per germline.

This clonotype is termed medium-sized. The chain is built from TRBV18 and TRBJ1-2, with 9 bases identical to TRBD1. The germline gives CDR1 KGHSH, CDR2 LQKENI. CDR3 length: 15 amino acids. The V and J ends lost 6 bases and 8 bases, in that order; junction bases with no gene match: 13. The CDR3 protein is CASSQSRTGDGGYTF. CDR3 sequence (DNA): TGTGCCAGCTCTCAATCGAGGACAGGGGATGGCGGCTACACCTTC.

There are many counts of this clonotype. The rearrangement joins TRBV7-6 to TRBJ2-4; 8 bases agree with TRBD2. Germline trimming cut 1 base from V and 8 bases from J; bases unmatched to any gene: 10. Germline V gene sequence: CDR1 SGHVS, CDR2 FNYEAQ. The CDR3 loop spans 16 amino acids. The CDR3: CASSLGPSRGVDIQYF. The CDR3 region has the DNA TGTGCCAGCAGCTTAGGACCTTCGCGGGGGGTTGACATTCAGTACTTC. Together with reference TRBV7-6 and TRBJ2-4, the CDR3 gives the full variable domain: GAGVSQSPRYKVTKRGQDVALRCDPISGHVSLYWYRQALGQGPEFLTYFNYEAQQDKSGLPNDRFSAERPEGSISTLTIQRTEQRDSAMYRCASSLGPSRGVDIQYFGAGTRLSVL.

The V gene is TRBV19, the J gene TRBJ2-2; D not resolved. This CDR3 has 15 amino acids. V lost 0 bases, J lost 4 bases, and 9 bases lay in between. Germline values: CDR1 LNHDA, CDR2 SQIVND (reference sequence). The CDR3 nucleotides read TGTGCCAGTAGTATAGATAAATGGCGCACCGGGGAGCTGTTTTTT. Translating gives CASSIDKWRTGELFF.

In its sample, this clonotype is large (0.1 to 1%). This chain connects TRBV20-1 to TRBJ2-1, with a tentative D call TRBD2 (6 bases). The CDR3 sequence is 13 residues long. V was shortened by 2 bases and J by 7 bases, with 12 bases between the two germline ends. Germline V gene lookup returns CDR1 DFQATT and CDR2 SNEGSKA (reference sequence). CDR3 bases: TGCAGTGCTAGACCCGGGGGAGTAAATGAGCAGTTCTTC. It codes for CSARPGGVNEQFF.

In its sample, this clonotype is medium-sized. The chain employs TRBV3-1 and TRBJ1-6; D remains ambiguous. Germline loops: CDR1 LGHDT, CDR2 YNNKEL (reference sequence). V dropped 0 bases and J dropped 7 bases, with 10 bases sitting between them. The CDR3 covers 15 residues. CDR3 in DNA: TGTGCCAGCAGCCAAGATTGGAGGTGGAATTCACCCCTCCACTTT. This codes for CASSQDWRWNSPLHF.